A single sample gave rise to the 24 T cell receptor beta chains below, sequenced in a study of shared clonotypes between healthy human individuals. Some clones are missing from TCRdb's copy, which holds only in-frame ones; the method was immunoSEQ multiplex PCR. The table includes around 2,000,000 clones, approximately 94% detected once. Naive CD8 cells lacked CD45RO and underwent positive selection for CCR7, leaving out terminally differentiated effector memory CD45RA+ cells. The sequenced sample consisted of naive CD8+ T cells sorted from blood. These TCRs come from a man younger than 35 in good health.

This chain links TRBV28 with TRBJ2-4, with 13 bases lining up with TRBD2. Looked up from germline, CDR1 is MDHEN and CDR2 is SYDVKM. This CDR3 contains 21 residues. The V segment lost 4 bases and the J segment 0 bases; nucleotides outside the gene matches: 15. The CDR3 loop reads CASSYSPQTSGGPLAKNIQYF. The CDR3 coding sequence is TGTGCCAGCAGTTATAGTCCGCAGACTAGCGGGGGGCCTCTAGCCAAAAACATTCAGTACTTC. Together with reference TRBV28 and TRBJ2-4, the CDR3 gives the full variable domain: DVKVTQSSRYLVKRTGEKVFLECVQDMDHENMFWYRQDPGLGLRLIYFSYDVKMKEKGDIPEGYSVSREKKERFSLILESASTNQTSMYLCASSYSPQTSGGPLAKNIQYFGAGTRLSVL.

The chain links TRBV6-6 to TRBJ1-5; D remains ambiguous. Germline-derived CDR1 and CDR2 are MNHNY and SVGAGI (reference sequence). V lost 3 bases and J 6 bases, leaving 9 bases between the germline ends. The CDR3 extends over 13 amino acids. CDR3 sequence (DNA): TGTGCCAGCAGTTATGGAAGCGGTCAGCCCCAGCATTTT. Its translation: CASSYGSGQPQHF.

This clone was seen once. The V call is TRBV7-9, the J call TRBJ2-7, with 10 bases lining up with TRBD2. The ends lost 5 bases at V and 3 bases at J; junction bases unmatched: 10. The CDR3 has 16 residues. Germline CDR1 is SEHNR and CDR2 is FQNEAQ (reference sequence). The CDR3 DNA is TGTGCCAGCAGCATCCACGAGGTAGCGGGGGGCTACGAGCAGTACTTC. This codes for CASSIHEVAGGYEQYF.

The chain's CDR3 is CASSLVGLQARGEAFF. The CDR3 DNA is TGTGCCAGCAGCTTAGTCGGACTACAGGCACGGGGAGAAGCTTTCTTT. V usage is TRBV7-9 and J usage is TRBJ1-1; a weak D match, TRBD1 (5 bases). The CDR3 runs to 16 residues. Germline CDR1 and CDR2: SEHNR and FQNEAQ (reference sequence). V was shortened by 1 base and J by 8 bases, with 20 bases between the two germline ends.

Comments on this clone: Other DNA sequences in this specimen translate into the identical CDR3. The gene calls are TRBV6-5 and TRBJ2-1; 7 bases are shared with TRBD2. The CDR3 loop spans 12 amino acids. Germline V gives CDR1 MNHEY, CDR2 SVGAGI. Trimming cost V 6 bases and J 4 bases; bases outside gene matches: 0. CDR3 sequence (DNA): TGTGCCAGCAGGGGGGGGTACAATGAGCAGTTCTTC. Protein sequence: CASRGGYNEQFF.

The gene calls are TRBV19 and TRBJ1-6; 12 bases fit TRBD1. The CDR3 has 14 amino acids. V was pared by 5 bases and J by 11 bases, with 4 bases of the junction left unmatched. Germline V gene lookup returns CDR1 LNHDA and CDR2 SQIVND (reference sequence). The CDR3 bases are TGTGCCAGTAGTTCCGGGACAGGGGGCCCACCCCTCCACTTT. Translation: CASSSGTGGPPLHF.

The chain is built from TRBV13 and TRBJ2-7; a weak D match, TRBD1 (6 bases). V lost 5 bases to trimming and J lost 0 bases, with 17 bases between them. This CDR3 has 16 residues. The germline V gene encodes CDR1 PRHDT and CDR2 FYEKMQ (reference sequence). CDR3 DNA: TGTGCCAGCAGCCCCTCAGGGGATAGGGCCTCCTACGAGCAGTACTTC. Translating gives CASSPSGDRASYEQYF.

The CDR3 region is CASSHLGQGNYEQYF. CDR3 DNA sequence: TGCGCCAGCAGCCACCTGGGACAGGGGAACTACGAGCAGTACTTC. The chain links TRBV4-1 to TRBJ2-7, with 10 bases identical to TRBD1. Germline CDR1 and CDR2: MGHRA and YSYEKL. Trimming removed 3 bases from V and 3 bases from J; junction bases left unmatched: 5. The CDR3 is 15 amino acids.

Notes on this clone: The sample carries other DNA sequences with the same CDR3. The chain recombines TRBV11-2 with TRBJ2-7; 9 nucleotides match TRBD1. CDR3 length: 14 residues. The germline CDR1 and CDR2 sequences are SGHAT and FQNNGV. Trimming at V came to 3 bases and at J to 4 bases, leaving 4 bases not matched to a gene. Here the CDR3 DNA reads TGTGCCAGCAGCTTCGGGACAGGGAGATACGAGCAGTACTTC. It yields the protein CASSFGTGRYEQYF.

V is TRBV29-1 and J is TRBJ2-1, with TRBD2 matching over 11 bases. The CDR3 length is 16 residues. V dropped 5 bases and J dropped 3; count of bases not matched to a gene: 9. The germline CDR1 and CDR2 sequences are SQVTM and ANQGSEA. The CDR3 spells CSVFRFLAGGYNEQFF. The CDR3 nucleotides are TGCAGCGTTTTCCGTTTTCTAGCGGGAGGCTACAATGAGCAGTTCTTC.

The gene calls are TRBV6-5 and TRBJ1-3; perhaps TRBD1 as D (6 bases). From germline, CDR1 is MNHEY and CDR2 SVGAGI. This CDR3 region has 15 residues. Deletions cut 5 bases from V and 6 bases from J, with 17 bases between. CDR3 nucleotides: TGTGCCAGCAGTGGCTACAGGGAAGTGGAAAACACCATATATTTT. This gives the protein CASSGYREVENTIYF.

Concerning this clone itself: Within the sample, other DNA sequences also encode this same CDR3. The gene calls are TRBV4-1 and TRBJ2-7, with TRBD1 as a possible D gene (6 bases). Germline-derived CDR1 and CDR2 are MGHRA and YSYEKL. Trimming took 1 base from V and 1 from J, leaving 8 bases between them. The CDR3 is 14 residues long. The DNA for the CDR3 is TGCGCCAGCAGCCAAGCAGGGGTTTCCTACGAGCAGTACTTC. Translated, it gives CASSQAGVSYEQYF.

V is TRBV28 and J is TRBJ1-3; D uncertain. CDR1 and CDR2 (germline): MDHEN, SYDVKM. V was shortened by 5 bases and J by 2 bases, with 10 bases between the two germline ends. The CDR3 runs to 14 residues. CDR3 sequence: CASSPSRAGNTIYF. The CDR3 nucleotides read TGTGCCAGCAGTCCAAGCCGCGCTGGAAACACCATATATTTT.

This chain connects TRBV11-2 to TRBJ1-4; 8 nucleotides align to TRBD1. V shed 3 bases and J 3 bases; nucleotides not matched to a gene: 3. The length of the CDR3 is 15 residues. The germline gives CDR1 SGHAT, CDR2 FQNNGV. The CDR3 nucleotides are TGTGCCAGCAGCTTTGGACAGGGTTCTAATGAAAAACTGTTTTTT. Translated, it gives CASSFGQGSNEKLFF.

A note on this clone: Other DNA sequences within the sample encode an identical CDR3. The chain joins TRBV5-4 to TRBJ2-4, with a weak D call TRBD1 (5 bases). V was shortened by 4 bases and J by 8 bases, with 10 bases between the two germline ends. This CDR3 spans 12 amino acids. Per germline, CDR1 SGHNT and CDR2 YYREEE (reference sequence). CDR3: CASSPEGDIQYF. CDR3 sequence (DNA): TGTGCCAGCAGCCCGGAAGGGGACATTCAGTACTTC.

In regard to this clone: Other DNA variants within this sample encode the same CDR3. This chain links TRBV27 with TRBJ1-6; D might be TRBD1 (5 bases). The germline CDR1 and CDR2 sequences are MNHEY and SMNVEV (reference sequence). This CDR3 contains 13 residues. The V end lost 2 bases, the J end lost 6 bases, and 5 bases lay between the germline ends. The DNA of the CDR3 is TGTGCCAGCAGTTTAGGGGGTAATTCACCCCTCCACTTT. It encodes CASSLGGNSPLHF.

The chain links TRBV11-3 to TRBJ2-5; the D is unclear. The V and J ends lost 1 base and 4 bases respectively, with 13 bases between them. Germline V gives CDR1 SGHNT, CDR2 YENEEA. The CDR3 has 15 amino acids. The CDR3 nucleotides are TGTGCCAGCAGCTTAGGCACCGGGTCCGGAGAGACCCAGTACTTC. It encodes CASSLGTGSGETQYF. Drawing the rest from reference TRBV11-3 and TRBJ2-5, the complete variable domain is EAGVVQSPRYKIIEKKQPVAFWCNPISGHNTLYWYLQNLGQGPELLIRYENEEAVDDSQLPKDRFSAERLKGVDSTLKIQPAELGDSAVYLCASSLGTGSGETQYFGPGTRLLVL.

This clone has just one count. The V and J genes are TRBV5-6 and TRBJ1-1, with a possible D match to TRBD1 (5 bases). Germline CDR1 is SGHDT and CDR2 is YYEEEE. Trimming took off 0 bases at V and 5 bases at J, with 11 bases between the two ends. CDR3 size: 14 residues. CDR3 DNA: TGTGCCAGCAGCTTGGCTTCGGGGCTTACTGAAGCTTTCTTT. Its protein is CASSLASGLTEAFF.

The J gene is TRBJ2-7, the V gene TRBV4-3; D possibly uses TRBD1 or TRBD2 (6 bases each). Trimming took off 3 bases at V and 3 bases at J, with 15 bases between the two ends. The CDR3 runs to 15 residues. The germline V gene has CDR1 LGHNA and CDR2 YSLEER. The CDR3 protein is CASSQRGAGNYEQYF. CDR3 DNA sequence: TGCGCCAGCAGCCAGAGGGGGGCGGGAAACTACGAGCAGTACTTC.

This clone has just one count. J is TRBJ2-7 and V is TRBV29-1, with TRBD1 identical over 7 bases. CDR3 length equals 12 residues. The V gene's germline CDR1 is SQVTM and CDR2 ANQGSEA. The CDR3 protein is CRGEGQNYEQYF. The DNA for the CDR3 is TGCAGAGGAGAGGGACAGAACTACGAGCAGTACTTC.

This CDR3 reads CASSAPGLAGVETQYF. CDR3 coding DNA: TGTGCCAGCAGTGCCCCGGGGCTAGCGGGGGTGGAGACCCAGTACTTC. V and J are TRBV2 and TRBJ2-5, with 10 bases that match TRBD2. The CDR3 loop spans 16 amino acids. V lost 4 bases and J lost 5; bases outside the gene matches: 10. CDR1 SNHLY and CDR2 FYNNEI come from the germline V gene.

The chain carries TRBV11-2 and TRBJ1-4; D is possibly TRBD1 (5 bases). V was trimmed by 3 bases and J by 4 bases, leaving 9 bases between them. Germline V gene lookup returns CDR1 SGHAT and CDR2 FQNNGV. This CDR3 contains 14 residues. CDR3 in amino acids: CASSFIDSNEKLFF. CDR3 nucleotides: TGTGCCAGCAGCTTCATAGACAGTAATGAAAAACTGTTTTTT.

The chain is built from TRBV19 and TRBJ2-1; 7 nucleotides agree with TRBD2. The CDR3 length is 16 residues. Germline trimming cut 1 base from V and 2 bases from J; bases unmatched to any gene: 5. Per germline, CDR1 LNHDA and CDR2 SQIVND (reference sequence). Here the CDR3 DNA reads TGTGCCAGTAGTATAGTCCCGGGAGGCGCCTACAATGAGCAGTTCTTC. Its translation is CASSIVPGGAYNEQFF. The full variable domain, rest sourced from reference TRBV19 and TRBJ2-1, is DGGITQSPKYLFRKEGQNVTLSCEQNLNHDAMYWYRQDPGQGLRLIYYSQIVNDFQKGDIAEGYSVSREKKESFPLTVTSAQKNPTAFYLCASSIVPGGAYNEQFFGPGTRLTVL.

CDR3 amino acids: CASSFEGDEQFF. CDR3 in DNA: TGTGCCAGCAGCTTCGAAGGGGATGAGCAGTTCTTC. The chain links TRBV5-6 to TRBJ2-1; D is perhaps TRBD1 (5 bases). The V end lost 2 bases, the J end lost 8 bases, and 8 bases lay between the germline ends. The CDR3 extends over 12 amino acids. CDR1 and CDR2 from the germline V gene are SGHDT and YYEEEE.